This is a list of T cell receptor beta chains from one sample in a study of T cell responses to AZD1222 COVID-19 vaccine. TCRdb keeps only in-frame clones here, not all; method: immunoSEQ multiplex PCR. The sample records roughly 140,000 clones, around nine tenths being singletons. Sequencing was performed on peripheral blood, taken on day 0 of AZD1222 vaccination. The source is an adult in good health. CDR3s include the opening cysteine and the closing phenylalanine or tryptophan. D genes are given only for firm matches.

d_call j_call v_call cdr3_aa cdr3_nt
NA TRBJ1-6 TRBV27 CASSFGTGRNSPLHF TGTGCCAGCAGTTTCGGTACGGGACGGAATTCACCCCTCCACTTT
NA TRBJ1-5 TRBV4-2 CASSPQEYGNQPQHF TGTGCCAGCAGCCCGCAGGAGTATGGGAATCAGCCCCAGCATTTT
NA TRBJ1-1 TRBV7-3 CASSANSGTEAFF TGTGCCAGCAGCGCCAACTCTGGGACTGAAGCTTTCTTT
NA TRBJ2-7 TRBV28 CASQIFGDSYEQYF TGTGCCAGCCAAATATTCGGAGACTCCTACGAGCAGTACTTC
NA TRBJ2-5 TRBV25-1 CASSETARETQYF TGTGCCAGCAGTGAGACGGCCCGGGAGACCCAGTACTTC
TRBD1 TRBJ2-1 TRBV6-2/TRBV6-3 CASSYIQGTALSYNEQFF TGTGCCAGCAGTTACATTCAAGGGACAGCCCTCTCCTACAATGAGCAGTTCTTC
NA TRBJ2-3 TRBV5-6 CASSFLAASTDTQYF TGTGCCAGCAGCTTTCTAGCAGCTAGCACAGATACGCAGTATTTT
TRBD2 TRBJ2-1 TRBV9 CASSVSTSGRAVDEQFF TGTGCCAGCAGCGTCTCGACTAGCGGGAGGGCCGTCGATGAGCAGTTCTTC
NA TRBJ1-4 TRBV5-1 CASSLYGADEKLFF TGCGCCAGCAGCTTGTATGGGGCGGACGAAAAACTGTTTTTT
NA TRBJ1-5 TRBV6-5 CASSRGHSNQPQHF TGTGCCAGCAGCCGAGGACATAGCAATCAGCCCCAGCATTTT
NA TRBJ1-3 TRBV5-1 CASSLDPMGGNTIYF TGCGCCAGCAGCTTGGATCCGATGGGTGGAAACACCATATATTTT
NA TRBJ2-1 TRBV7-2 CASSFVSWADEQFF TGTGCCAGCAGCTTTGTGTCCTGGGCGGATGAGCAGTTCTTC
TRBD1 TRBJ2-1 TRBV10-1 CASSGGTGGYGEQFF TGCGCCAGCAGTGGGGGGACAGGGGGGTACGGTGAGCAGTTCTTC
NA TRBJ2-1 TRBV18 CASSPRLGNEQFF TGTGCCAGCTCACCGCGCCTGGGCAATGAGCAGTTCTTC
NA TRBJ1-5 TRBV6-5 CASSPGTLSNQPQHF TGTGCCAGCAGTCCCGGGACCCTTAGCAATCAGCCCCAGCATTTT
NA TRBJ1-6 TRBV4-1 CASSQEGRRGVRSSPLHF TGCGCCAGCAGCCAAGAGGGTCGCAGGGGCGTAAGAAGTTCACCCCTCCACTTT
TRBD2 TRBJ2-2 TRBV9 CASSDSSGTNTGELFF TGTGCCAGCAGCGATAGCAGCGGGACGAACACCGGGGAGCTGTTTTTT
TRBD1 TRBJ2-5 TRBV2 CASSGQGSPQETQYF TGTGCCAGCAGTGGACAGGGATCGCCCCAAGAGACCCAGTACTTC
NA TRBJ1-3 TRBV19 CASNKAGSRSGNTIYF TGTGCCAGTAATAAGGCCGGCTCGCGCTCTGGAAACACCATATATTTT
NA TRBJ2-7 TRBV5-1 CASSLQGSDEQYF TGCGCCAGCAGCTTACAGGGTAGTGACGAGCAGTACTTC